This note documents a single T cell receptor beta chain sequence. The data are from a study of blood T cell repertoires in COVID-19. Across the whole study: PBMCs, B-cell-depleted T cells, or T cells were the source of the cDNA or gDNA that made up the material.

As processed by the authors: Estimated nucleated cell counts came from reference gene primer amplification. The repertoire was sequenced with immunoSEQ multiplex PCR; TCRdb's copy has only in-frame clones and lacks some. V and J calls and clone size are those listed in that table; D and trimming were worked out from the DNA. The table includes 100,000 to 150,000 clones, 80% to 90% detected once. Per the germline V gene, CDR1 is LNHNV and CDR2 is YYDKDF (reference sequence). This CDR3 contains 15 residues. Deletions cut 1 base from V and 1 base from J, with 8 bases between. The source is a man between 60 and 75 years old with COVID-19, enrolled during active disease. The specimen sequenced was peripheral blood. This rearrangement joins TRBV15 to TRBJ1-3; D possibly corresponds to TRBD1 (5 bases). The CDR3, as DNA: TGTGCCACCAGCAGAGGACAGCCTTCTGGAAACACCATATATTTT. This encodes CATSRGQPSGNTIYF.